This T cell receptor (beta chain) was documented in a study of identical twins. A single record per CDR3 protein comes from TCRdb applying MiXCR to the 5' RACE reads. Of 450,000 or so distinct CDR3 sequences in the sample, over 11% were seen once. Germline V gives CDR1 MNHEY, CDR2 SVGAGI. The CDR3 is made up of 14 amino acids. Trimming took 2 bases from V and 5 from J, leaving 13 bases between them. This same sample was also taken into another study, of yellow fever vaccine responses in identical twins.

The sample taken for sequencing was CD4+ T cells sorted from blood. This chain links TRBV6-5 with TRBJ2-7; weak D call: TRBD1 (6 bases). The receptor comes from a young woman in good health. The CDR3 here is CASSYGQGNNEQYF. The CDR3 bases are TGTGCCAGCAGTTACGGGCAGGGGAACAACGAGCAGTACTTC.